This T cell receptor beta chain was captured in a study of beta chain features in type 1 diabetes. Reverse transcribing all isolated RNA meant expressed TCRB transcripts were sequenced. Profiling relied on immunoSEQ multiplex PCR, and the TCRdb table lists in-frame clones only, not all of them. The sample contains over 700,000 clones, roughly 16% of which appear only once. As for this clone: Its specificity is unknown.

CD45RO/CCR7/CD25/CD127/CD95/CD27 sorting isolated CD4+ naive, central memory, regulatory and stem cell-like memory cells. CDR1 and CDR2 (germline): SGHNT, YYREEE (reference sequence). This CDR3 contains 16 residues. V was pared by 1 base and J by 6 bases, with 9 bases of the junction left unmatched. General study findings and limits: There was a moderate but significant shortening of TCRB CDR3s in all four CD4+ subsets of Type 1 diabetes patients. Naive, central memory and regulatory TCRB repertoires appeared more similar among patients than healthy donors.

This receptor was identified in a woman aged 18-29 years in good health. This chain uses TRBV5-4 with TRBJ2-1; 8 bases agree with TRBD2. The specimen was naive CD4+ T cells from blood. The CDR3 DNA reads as TGTGCCAGCAGCTTGAGATCCCTAGCGGGCGGCAATGAGCAGTTCTTC. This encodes CASSLRSLAGGNEQFF.